Presented here are 18 T cell receptor beta chains from one specimen sequenced in a study of blood T cell repertoires in COVID-19. Libraries were prepared by immunoSEQ multiplex PCR; TCRdb keeps only in-frame clonotypes and omits some of them. The profile shows fewer than 350,000 clones, roughly 90% of them singletons. The specimen was peripheral blood. Receptor source: a woman aged 60-70 years with COVID-19, enrolled during active disease.

This chain connects TRBV28 to TRBJ1-3; no reliable D call. The V gene's germline CDR1 is MDHEN and CDR2 SYDVKM. V dropped 5 bases and J dropped 2 bases, with 19 bases sitting between them. This CDR3 is 17 amino acids long. CDR3 bases: TGTGCCAGCAGTGTTAACCCGACGGCCCGGGCTGGAAACACCATATATTTT. It translates to CASSVNPTARAGNTIYF.

The chain uses TRBV5-1 and TRBJ1-2; D unresolved. CDR3 size: 14 residues. Trimming took off 1 base at V and 4 bases at J, with 11 bases between the two ends. Per germline, CDR1 SGHRS and CDR2 YFSETQ. In DNA, the CDR3 is TGCGCCAGCAGCTTGACGGGAGACGGCTATGGCTACACCTTC. It is translated as CASSLTGDGYGYTF. Combining the CDR3 with reference TRBV5-1 and TRBJ1-2 gives the whole variable domain KAGVTQTPRYLIKTRGQQVTLSCSPISGHRSVSWYQQTPGQGLQFLFEYFSETQRNKGNFPGRFSGRQFSNSRSEMNVSTLELGDSALYLCASSLTGDGYGYTFGSGTRLTVV.

This clone was seen more than once but under ten times. The gene calls are TRBV9 and TRBJ1-5, with D possibly TRBD1 on 5 matching bases. Germline V gene sequence: CDR1 SGDLS, CDR2 YYNGEE. The CDR3 sequence is 13 residues long. V dropped 0 bases and J dropped 6 bases, with 7 bases sitting between them. CDR3 protein: CASSVGQGQPQHF. The CDR3 DNA reads as TGTGCCAGCAGCGTAGGTCAGGGTCAGCCCCAGCATTTT.

Here the CDR3 DNA reads TGTGCCACCAGCCGCAGACAGGGGGCTACAGATACGCAGTATTTT. Protein sequence: CATSRRQGATDTQYF. The rearrangement links TRBV15 to TRBJ2-3; 10 positions agree with TRBD1. This CDR3 spans 15 amino acids. V dropped 5 bases and J dropped 3; count of bases not matched to a gene: 5. Germline CDR1 and CDR2: LNHNV and YYDKDF (reference sequence).

The chain has TRBV20-1 and TRBJ2-5; tentatively, D is TRBD2 (6 bases). Germline CDR1 is DFQATT and CDR2 is SNEGSKA (reference sequence). This CDR3 is 14 amino acids long. The ends were cut back, 3 bases at V and 4 bases at J, with 15 bases in the middle. CDR3 nucleotide sequence: TGCAGTGCTAGTGGTTGGCGGGGAGGAGAGACCCAGTACTTC. This gives the protein CSASGWRGGETQYF.

This chain connects TRBV3-1 (or the pseudogene TRBV3-2) to TRBJ1-1; D is possibly TRBD1 (5 bases). Germline values: CDR1 LGHDT, CDR2 YNNKEL (reference sequence). The CDR3 consists of 14 residues. V was cut by 4 bases and J by 5 bases, with 14 bases left in between. CDR3 nucleotide sequence: TGTGCCAGCAGCCGGCAAGGGGTTGGGACTGAAGCTTTCTTT. It is translated as CASSRQGVGTEAFF.

The chain couples TRBV7-8 to TRBJ1-2; D perhaps matches TRBD1 (5 bases). The germline V gene encodes CDR1 SGHVS and CDR2 FQNEAQ. The CDR3 is 14 amino acids. Trimming removed 6 bases at V and 8 bases at J, with 19 bases between. CDR3 sequence reads: CASSRRESRVGYTF. The DNA of the CDR3 is TGTGCCAGCAGTCGACGCGAATCCAGGGTCGGCTACACCTTC.

V is TRBV5-6 and J is TRBJ1-1; D is perhaps TRBD1 (5 bases). Germline V gives CDR1 SGHDT, CDR2 YYEEEE. The CDR3 totals 15 residues. With 3 bases removed from V and 5 bases from J, the gap between germline ends came to 17 bases. CDR3 nucleotide sequence: TGTGCCAGCAGCTCCCTGGCCGGCCGGGGGACTGAAGCTTTCTTT. Protein: CASSSLAGRGTEAFF.

The rearrangement uses TRBV15 and TRBJ1-1, with no clear D. The germline V gene encodes CDR1 LNHNV and CDR2 YYDKDF (reference sequence). Deletions cut 0 bases from V and 4 bases from J, with 15 bases between. The CDR3 covers 16 residues. The CDR3 DNA follows: TGTGCCACCAGCAGAGAGTTCCCTGGGCTGAGCACTGAAGCTTTCTTT. This codes for CATSREFPGLSTEAFF.

V usage is TRBV4-1 and J usage is TRBJ2-3; TRBD1 matches at 10 bases. V lost 3 bases and J lost 7; bases outside the gene matches: 7. Germline V lookup: CDR1 MGHRA, CDR2 YSYEKL. This CDR3 has 15 residues. The CDR3: CASSHLTGGRNTQYF. CDR3 nucleotide sequence: TGCGCCAGCAGCCACTTGACAGGGGGCAGGAATACGCAGTATTTT.

The chain has TRBV2 and TRBJ1-1; 10 nucleotides match TRBD1. The J segment lost 5 bases and the V segment lost 6 bases, leaving 6 bases of the junction unmatched. The CDR3 is 14 residues long. Germline assignment: CDR1 SNHLY and CDR2 FYNNEI. CDR3 amino acids: CASRRGQGNTEAFF. Here the CDR3 DNA reads TGTGCCAGCAGACGGGGACAGGGGAATACTGAAGCTTTCTTT.

The chain carries TRBV7-2 and TRBJ1-2, with D uncertain. This CDR3 has 14 residues. Per the germline V gene, CDR1 is SGHTA and CDR2 is FQGNSA. The V end lost 5 bases, the J end lost 6 bases, and 16 bases lay between the germline ends. This CDR3 is CASSPNGLGNGYTF. CDR3 DNA: TGTGCCAGCAGCCCAAACGGACTTGGGAATGGCTACACCTTC.

The count of this clone is one. The chain has TRBV6-5 and TRBJ1-2; D is ambiguous. V was trimmed by 4 bases and J by 4 bases, leaving 7 bases between them. The CDR3 is 12 residues long. Germline V gives CDR1 MNHEY, CDR2 SVGAGI. In DNA, the CDR3 is TGTGCCAGCAGTTCCACTTTCTATGGCTACACCTTC. This codes for CASSSTFYGYTF.

This chain connects TRBV24-1 to TRBJ1-4, with 9 bases lining up with TRBD1. This CDR3 comprises 15 residues. Trimming at V came to 5 bases and at J to 8 bases, leaving 8 bases not matched to a gene. Germline CDR1 is KGHDR and CDR2 is SFDVKD. DNA for the CDR3: TGTGCCACCAGTGTCGGGGACAGGGAGAACGAAAAACTGTTTTTT. Protein sequence: CATSVGDRENEKLFF.

This clone has just a few counts. The chain carries TRBV6-5 and TRBJ1-2; TRBD1 is a possible D gene (5 bases). The CDR3 is made up of 15 amino acids. Trimming stripped 4 bases from V and 1 base from J, with 13 bases between. CDR1 is MNHEY and CDR2 is SVGAGI in the germline V gene. The CDR3 loop is CASSFVDRFNYGYTF. DNA of the CDR3: TGTGCCAGCAGTTTTGTTGACAGATTTAACTATGGCTACACCTTC.

This chain connects TRBV9 to TRBJ2-5, with 14 positions matching TRBD2. The ends lost 4 bases at V and 5 bases at J; junction bases unmatched: 10. Germline assignment: CDR1 SGDLS and CDR2 YYNGEE. CDR3 length equals 17 residues. CDR3 sequence (DNA): TGTGCCAGCAGCACAGACGGGACTAGCGGGGGACGGGAGACCCAGTACTTC. Its protein is CASSTDGTSGGRETQYF.

The genes are TRBV10-3 and TRBJ2-7, with TRBD1 matching over 8 bases. The CDR3 extends over 14 amino acids. Germline lookup yields CDR1 ENHRY and CDR2 SYGVKD. V shed 2 bases, J shed 4 bases, and the junction held 4 bases outside the gene matches. CDR3 coding DNA: TGTGCCATCAGTGAGCGGGGACAGGATTACGAGCAGTACTTC. Protein sequence: CAISERGQDYEQYF.

J is TRBJ1-4 and V is TRBV12-5, with D tentatively TRBD1 (6 bases). The CDR3 sequence is 15 residues long. Trimming took off 3 bases at V and 8 bases at J, with 16 bases between the two ends. Germline values: CDR1 LGHNT, CDR2 FRNRAP. CDR3 sequence reads: CASGFGPGVREKLFF. The CDR3 coding sequence is TGTGCTAGTGGTTTTGGTCCAGGGGTTAGGGAAAAACTGTTTTTT.